The present T cell receptor beta chain was sequenced within a study of cytomegalovirus exposure and HLA in healthy donors. Study-level results: In a later analysis, a missense DCLRE1C variant was linked to TCR beta V- and J-gene trimming. An assumption of roughly uniform sequencing depth across donors underlay the presence/absence analyses. It was reported that the classifier diagnosed cytomegalovirus status with high specificity and sensitivity in both the original and validation cohorts.

CDR1 is KGHSH, CDR2 LQKENI, per germline. V was trimmed by 0 bases and J by 9 bases, leaving 18 bases between them. The CDR3 length is 16 residues. A remark on this clone: Its target is not known.

Amplification used 60 Vbeta primers and 13 Jbeta primers. This table comes from immunoSEQ multiplex PCR, and its TCRdb copy is limited to in-frame clones, with some not included. The sample has 75,000 to 100,000 clones, around 73% seen once; the top ten hold about 3.5%. The sequence was collected from a middle-aged man in good health and CMV-seronegative. The chain joins TRBV18 to TRBJ2-1; D perhaps matches TRBD2 (7 bases). The sample was PBMCs. The chain's CDR3 is CASSPPVGGRFFEQFF. CDR3 nucleotides: TGTGCCAGCTCACCACCGGTGGGGGGGCGTTTCTTTGAGCAGTTCTTC.